This record covers a single T cell receptor (beta chain). The data originate from a study of blood T cell repertoires in COVID-19. In the study overall: Material from acute and convalescent COVID-19 was sourced from the United States, Italy and Spain.

The germline CDR1 and CDR2 sequences are SGHRS and YFSETQ. V was clipped by 5 bases and J by 4 bases; unmatched bases: 8. CDR3 length equals 14 residues. As originally analysed: Amplification with reference gene primers provided the estimates of nucleated cell counts. Clones were sequenced by immunoSEQ multiplex PCR, and TCRdb holds only the in-frame ones, with some missing. The DNA was the basis for D and trimming; V, J and clone size are from that table. This table has 120,000 or so clones, 87% appearing once. V is TRBV5-1 and J is TRBJ1-2, with 7 bases identical to TRBD1. The source material was peripheral blood. This TCR was sampled from a woman aged 45-59 years with acute or convalescent COVID-19. The CDR3 spells CASRDHTGVYGYTF. In DNA, the CDR3 is TGCGCCAGCAGAGATCATACAGGGGTCTATGGCTACACCTTC.